The table lists the clone carrying this TCR beta chain with a few counts. A 3' RACE protocol on RNA, with unique molecular identifiers, produced the TCR library. Via MiXCR, TCRdb re-called the 3' RACE reads, giving one row per CDR3 protein. The sample has about 89,000 distinct CDR3 sequences, about 6.9% seen once. Trimming removed 7 bases at V and 3 bases at J, with 16 bases between. The CDR3 covers 14 residues. Treatment in this sample: PENTA 11 planned treatment interruption arm or continuous ART arm. Naive CD4+ CD45RA+ CD45RO- T cells were sorted from thawed PBMCs. This record belongs to a study of HIV-infected children after antiretroviral therapy interruption. The wider study: Most participating children were previously exposed to EBV and CMV.

The sample consisted of CD45RA+ CD4+ T cells from PBMCs, pooled from several time points, taken from a donor given antiretroviral therapy, either interrupted or continuous. Subset defined: naive CD4+ CD45RA+ CD45RO- T cells. The receptor was derived from a pool of human donors with HIV. The J gene is TRBJ2-7, the V gene TRBV12-3 or TRBV12-4, with D unclear. This chain's CDR3 is CASKDNDANYEQYF. Written as DNA, the CDR3 is TGTGCCAGCAAAGATAATGACGCCAACTACGAGCAGTACTTC.